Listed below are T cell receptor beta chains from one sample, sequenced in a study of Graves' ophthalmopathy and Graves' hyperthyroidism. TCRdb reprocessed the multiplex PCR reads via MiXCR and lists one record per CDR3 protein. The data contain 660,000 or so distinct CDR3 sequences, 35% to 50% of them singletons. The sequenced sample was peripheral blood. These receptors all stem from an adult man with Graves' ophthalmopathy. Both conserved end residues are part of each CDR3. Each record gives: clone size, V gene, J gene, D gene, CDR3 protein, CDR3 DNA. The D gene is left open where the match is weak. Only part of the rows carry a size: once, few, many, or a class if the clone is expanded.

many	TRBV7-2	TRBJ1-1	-	CASSLATVSQNEAFF	TGTGCCAGCAGCTTAGCGACCGTCTCTCAGAATGAAGCTTTCTTT
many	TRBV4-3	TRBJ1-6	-	CASSQDNVEPNLVHF	TGCGCCAGCAGCCAAGATAACGTAGAGCCCAACCTCGTCCACTTT
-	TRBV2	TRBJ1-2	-	CASSEGTGLRYGYTF	TGTGCCAGCAGTGAAGGGACTGGTCTACGATATGGCTACACCTTC
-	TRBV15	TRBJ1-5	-	CATSSPSLGDGNQPQHF	TGTGCCACCAGCAGTCCCTCTCTGGGGGATGGCAATCAGCCCCAGCATTTT
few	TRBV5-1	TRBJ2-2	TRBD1	CASSLGTGLHTGELFF	TGCGCCAGCAGCTTGGGGACAGGGCTGCACACCGGGGAGCTGTTTTTT
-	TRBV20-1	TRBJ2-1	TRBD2	CSAGLAGYLYNEQFF	TGCAGTGCGGGACTAGCGGGATATCTATACAATGAGCAGTTCTTC
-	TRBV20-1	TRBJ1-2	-	CSARGMELTANGYTF	TGCAGTGCTAGAGGAATGGAGCTTACGGCCAATGGCTACACCTTC
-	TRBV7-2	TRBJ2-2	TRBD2	CASSFPLAGGNTGELFF	TGTGCCAGCAGCTTCCCCTTAGCGGGAGGTAATACCGGGGAGCTGTTTTTT
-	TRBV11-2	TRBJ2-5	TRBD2	CASSYGGVTETQYF	TGTGCCAGCAGCTACGGGGGGGTAACAGAGACCCAGTACTTC
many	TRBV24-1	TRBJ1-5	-	CATSDSIRGQPQHF	TGTGCCACCAGTGATTCCATCCGGGGGCAGCCCCAGCATTTT
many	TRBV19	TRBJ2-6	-	CASSSFISGANVLTF	TGTGCCAGTAGCTCCTTCATCTCTGGGGCCAACGTCCTGACTTTC
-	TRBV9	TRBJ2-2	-	CASSYSAANTGELFF	TGTGCCAGCAGTTACTCAGCGGCGAACACCGGGGAGCTGTTTTTT
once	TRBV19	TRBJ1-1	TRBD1	CASNLGTGRTEAFF	TGTGCCAGTAACCTCGGGACAGGCCGCACTGAAGCTTTCTTT
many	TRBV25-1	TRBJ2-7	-	CASSEFVGEQYF	TGTGCCAGCAGTGAATTTGTGGGCGAGCAGTACTTC
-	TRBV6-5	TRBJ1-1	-	CASSSKGLSSNTEAFF	TGTGCCAGCTCTTCCAAGGGGCTCTCGTCGAACACTGAAGCTTTCTTT
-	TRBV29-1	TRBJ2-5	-	CSVGRGQETQYF	TGCAGCGTGGGACGGGGGCAAGAGACCCAGTACTTC